This T cell receptor (beta chain) comes out of a study of blood T cell repertoires in COVID-19. Study context: The United States, Italy and Spain provided the acute and convalescent COVID-19 samples. T cells, B-cell-depleted T cells, or PBMCs supplied cDNA or gDNA.

In the source study's methods: Estimation of nucleated cell counts relied on the amplification of reference gene primers. Measured with immunoSEQ multiplex PCR; TCRdb has only the in-frame clones, and not every one. V, J and clone size reflect that table, while D and trimming were determined from the DNA. This table holds about 230,000 clones, approximately 83% found once. Trimming removed 8 bases from V and 2 bases from J, with 16 bases in between. The germline CDR1 and CDR2 sequences are SGHTA and FQGNSA. This CDR3 has 15 residues. The specimen sequenced was peripheral blood. The chain employs TRBV7-2 and TRBJ1-3, with D possibly matching TRBD1 (5 bases). The TCR originated in a man aged 35-49 years with acute or convalescent COVID-19. The CDR3 spells CASGGGPSPGNTIYF. Written as DNA, the CDR3 is TGTGCCAGCGGGGGAGGGCCCTCTCCTGGAAACACCATATATTTT.